This T cell receptor beta chain was observed in a study of blood T cells in healthy people across ages. There were healthy Caucasian individuals from Russia, aged roughly 6 to 100, serving as donors. A second about 7 to 11 cycle PCR used barcoded and J-beta primers. Every single cDNA molecule received a tag from a template-switch adaptor with 12 random nucleotides. One entry per CDR3 protein results from TCRdb running MiXCR on the 5' RACE reads. The repertoire holds 1.5 million to 2 million distinct CDR3 sequences, with 28% as singletons. CDR3 length: 15 residues. CDR1 is LGHDT and CDR2 is YNNKEL in the germline V gene (reference sequence). V lost 3 bases, J lost 13 bases, and 13 bases stayed unmatched.

Input material: blood. The rearrangement uses TRBV3-1 and TRBJ2-4; 9 bases are shared with TRBD2. The receptor comes from a young woman in good health. DNA for the CDR3: TGTGCCAGCAGCCACCTAGCGGGATTCTACAATGAGCAGTACTTC. This codes for CASSHLAGFYNEQYF. The variable domain in full, completed from reference TRBV3-1 and TRBJ2-4, reads DTAVSQTPKYLVTQMGNDKSIKCEQNLGHDTMYWYKQDSKKFLKIMFSYNNKELIINETVPNRFSPKSPDKAHLNLHINSLELGDSAVYFCASSHLAGFYNEQYFGAGTRLSVL.